This TCR beta chain was identified during a study of technical replicates of blood from several donors. J gave up 7 bases and V 6 bases, and 9 bases lay outside the gene matches. The CDR3 length is 12 residues. CDR1 SQVTM and CDR2 ANQGSEA come from the germline V gene. Sequencing was performed with immunoSEQ multiplex PCR; in TCRdb, only in-frame clones are kept and a portion is missing. The data hold around 61,000 clones, with more than 95% observed a single time. This sequence was found in a human donor in good health. Material: T cells isolated from PBMCs. V gene TRBV29-1 combines with J gene TRBJ2-7; 7 bases line up with TRBD2. This chain's CDR3 is CSVKRDGWEQYF. The DNA of the CDR3 is TGCAGCGTGAAGCGGGACGGGTGGGAGCAGTACTTC.